This T cell receptor (beta chain) was retrieved from a study of blood T cell repertoires in COVID-19. Study background: Collection of acute and convalescent COVID-19 samples took place in the United States, Italy and Spain.

Original analysis: Nucleated cell number was recorded as an estimate derived from reference gene primer amplification. Method: immunoSEQ multiplex PCR; TCRdb's copy keeps in-frame clones and lacks some. The V and J calls and clone size are taken from that table; D and trimming were inferred from the DNA. The table lists 140,000 to 150,000 clones, over 80% of them singletons. Sequenced: peripheral blood. The TCR was taken from a woman in her fifties or sixties with acute or convalescent COVID-19.

CDR3 DNA sequence: TGTGCCAGCAGCTTAGTCCAGGGAAATGAAAAACTGTTTTTT. This translates into CASSLVQGNEKLFF. The chain links TRBV11-2 to TRBJ1-4; D is perhaps TRBD1 (5 bases). Germline V lookup: CDR1 SGHAT, CDR2 FQNNGV. The CDR3 runs to 14 residues. Trimming pared 1 base from V and 5 bases from J, leaving 8 bases between.